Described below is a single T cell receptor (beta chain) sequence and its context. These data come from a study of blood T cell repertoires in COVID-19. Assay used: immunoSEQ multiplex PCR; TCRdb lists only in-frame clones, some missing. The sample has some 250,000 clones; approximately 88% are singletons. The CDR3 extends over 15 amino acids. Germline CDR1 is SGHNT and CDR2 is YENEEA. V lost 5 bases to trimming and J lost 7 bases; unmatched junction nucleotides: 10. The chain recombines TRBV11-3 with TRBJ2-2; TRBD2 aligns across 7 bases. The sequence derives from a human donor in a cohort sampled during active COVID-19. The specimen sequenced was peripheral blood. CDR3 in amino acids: CASSMSGIGGGELFF. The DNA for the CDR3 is TGTGCCAGCAGCATGAGCGGGATCGGAGGCGGGGAGCTGTTTTTT.